This T cell receptor beta chain originates from a study of spatial heterogeneity in lung cancer. Study overall: In raw reads, more than 9.5 appearances on average were recorded for each unique TCR and UMI combination.

Every cDNA TCR molecule received its own unique molecular identifier. In TCRdb, the 5' RACE reads were re-called with MiXCR into one record per CDR3 protein. The table includes more than 20,000 distinct CDR3 sequences, over 5.5% detected once. Time point reported: sample taken at primary tumor resection. There were 72 donors, all of them untreated patients with early-stage non-small cell lung cancer. Whole RNA, which was extracted from tumor, nontumor lung tissue or frozen PBMC, was sequenced without any cell sorting. This TCR was sampled from a male donor with early-stage non-small cell lung cancer. This material consisted of PBMCs, taken at surgery.

The CDR3: CASGHYRGAEAFF. In DNA, the CDR3 is TGTGCCAGCGGCCATTACAGGGGCGCTGAAGCTTTCTTT. This chain joins TRBV12-3 or TRBV12-4 and TRBJ1-1; TRBD1 matches 7 bases. The CDR3 runs 13 residues. V trimming: 8 bases; J trimming: 6 bases; junction bases outside the gene matches: 9.